This T cell receptor (beta chain) comes out of a study of T cells in localized non-small cell lung cancer. Study outcomes and limitations: Sequencing was limited to one tumor region, leaving the possibility of heterogeneity open. A median approximately 57 of the top 100 tumor clones appeared in adjacent lung. Higher blood T cell density went with longer overall survival. Compared with tumor, uninvolved adjacent lung displayed greater T cell clonality, ranking highest overall.

Concerning this clone: Antigen unknown.

Assay: immunoSEQ multiplex PCR; the TCRdb copy retains only in-frame clones and omits some. In the table there are about 60,000 clones, 75% to 90% of which are singletons. This receptor was identified in a woman aged 40 to 75 with stage I lung adenocarcinoma. Sequenced material: peripheral blood, taken before any cancer treatment.

CDR3 coding DNA: TGTGCCAGCAGCGTAGAAGGTGGCGGTATACTGTTTTTT. It yields the protein CASSVEGGGILFF. This sequence joins TRBV9 and TRBJ1-4; no clear D gene. This CDR3 comprises 13 residues. V gave up 0 bases and J gave up 13 bases, with 13 bases separating them. The germline V gene has CDR1 SGDLS and CDR2 YYNGEE.